This is a list of T cell receptor beta chains from one sample in a study of Ad26.COV2.S vaccination and SARS-CoV-2 variants. Only in-frame clones appear in the TCRdb table, and some are missing; sequencing was by immunoSEQ multiplex PCR. The table shows about 460,000 clones, with about 88% occurring only once. The sample was peripheral blood, taken in a trial of Ad26.COV2.S vaccine versus placebo. Every receptor here comes from a person aged 18 to 59 who received the Ad26.COV2.S COVID-19 vaccine or a placebo. CDR3s include the opening cysteine and the closing phenylalanine or tryptophan. Fields, in order: clone size, D gene, CDR3 length, V gene, J gene, CDR3 DNA, CDR3 protein. D genes are given only for firm matches. Size is omitted from some rows. Given values are once, few, many or a class for expanded clones.

abundance: -
d_gene: TRBD1
len: 15
v_gene: TRBV29-1
j_gene: TRBJ2-7
CDR3nt: TGCAGCGTCCAGCGGAGGACAGGGGGTGACTACGAGCAGTACTTC
CDR3aa: CSVQRRTGGDYEQYF

abundance: -
d_gene: -
len: 18
v_gene: TRBV11-2
j_gene: TRBJ2-7
CDR3nt: TGTGCCAGCAGCTTAGATCTACGGACCGGGCCCCAGAAAGGGGAGCAGTACTTC
CDR3aa: CASSLDLRTGPQKGEQYF

abundance: -
d_gene: -
len: 18
v_gene: TRBV27
j_gene: TRBJ1-1
CDR3nt: TGTGCCAGCAGTTTAAGATCGACAGGAGGACTTCTGAACACTGAAGCTTTCTTT
CDR3aa: CASSLRSTGGLLNTEAFF

abundance: -
d_gene: TRBD2
len: 15
v_gene: TRBV27
j_gene: TRBJ2-7
CDR3nt: TGTGCCAGCAGGGATCTACTAGCGGGACCATACGAGCAGTACTTC
CDR3aa: CASRDLLAGPYEQYF

abundance: -
d_gene: TRBD1
len: 14
v_gene: TRBV5-8
j_gene: TRBJ2-7
CDR3nt: TGTGCCAGCAGCTTGGATGACAGGGGGCACGAGCAGTACTTC
CDR3aa: CASSLDDRGHEQYF

abundance: -
d_gene: -
len: 12
v_gene: TRBV7-9
j_gene: TRBJ2-2
CDR3nt: TGTGCCAGCGCCACAGAGGTCGGGGAGCTGTTTTTT
CDR3aa: CASATEVGELFF

abundance: -
d_gene: TRBD2
len: 17
v_gene: TRBV4-3
j_gene: TRBJ2-1
CDR3nt: TGCGCCAGCAGCCAAGATATCGGCTGGACTAGCTGGGATGAGCAGTTCTTC
CDR3aa: CASSQDIGWTSWDEQFF

abundance: -
d_gene: TRBD2
len: 15
v_gene: TRBV10-3
j_gene: TRBJ2-1
CDR3nt: TGTGCCATCACCAGACTAGCGGGAGGGTACAATGAGCAGTTCTTC
CDR3aa: CAITRLAGGYNEQFF

abundance: -
d_gene: -
len: 14
v_gene: TRBV4-1
j_gene: TRBJ1-2
CDR3nt: TGCGCCAGCAGCCAAGTTCCCGCCGCTGGGCAGGAGCAATTC
CDR3aa: CASSQVPAAGQEQF

abundance: -
d_gene: -
len: 14
v_gene: TRBV7-6
j_gene: TRBJ2-5
CDR3nt: TGTGCCAGTGGGGAGCTCATGGGCCAAGAGACCCAGTACTTC
CDR3aa: CASGELMGQETQYF

abundance: -
d_gene: TRBD1
len: 14
v_gene: TRBV18
j_gene: TRBJ2-7
CDR3nt: TGTGCCAGCTCACCCGGGACAGGGGTATACGAGCAGTACTTC
CDR3aa: CASSPGTGVYEQYF

abundance: -
d_gene: -
len: 15
v_gene: TRBV30
j_gene: TRBJ2-2
CDR3nt: TGTGCCTGGGAGGTTGGGGGACGCGACACCGGGGAGCTGTTTTTT
CDR3aa: CAWEVGGRDTGELFF

abundance: -
d_gene: TRBD1
len: 13
v_gene: TRBV2
j_gene: TRBJ1-1
CDR3nt: TGTGCCAGCATTCGGACAGGGGGGCCTGAAGCTTTCTTT
CDR3aa: CASIRTGGPEAFF

abundance: -
d_gene: TRBD1
len: 16
v_gene: TRBV2
j_gene: TRBJ2-1
CDR3nt: TGTGCCAGCAGCACTTCCGGGACAGGGTTTTTTGCCGGGCAGTTCTTC
CDR3aa: CASSTSGTGFFAGQFF

abundance: -
d_gene: -
len: 12
v_gene: TRBV12-3/TRBV12-4
j_gene: TRBJ2-1
CDR3nt: TGTGCCAGTTGGAGCTCCTACAATGAGCAGTTCTTC
CDR3aa: CASWSSYNEQFF

abundance: -
d_gene: -
len: 14
v_gene: TRBV7-6
j_gene: TRBJ2-5
CDR3nt: TGTGCCAGCAGCTCCTCGGGATACCAAGAGACCCAGTACTTC
CDR3aa: CASSSSGYQETQYF

abundance: -
d_gene: -
len: 13
v_gene: TRBV18
j_gene: TRBJ2-3
CDR3nt: TGTGCCAGCTCACCACAAATGGCAGATACGCAGTATTTT
CDR3aa: CASSPQMADTQYF

abundance: -
d_gene: -
len: 14
v_gene: TRBV28
j_gene: TRBJ2-7
CDR3nt: TGTGCCAGCAGTTTTCAGCGACCGACGTACGAGCAGTACTTC
CDR3aa: CASSFQRPTYEQYF

abundance: -
d_gene: -
len: 14
v_gene: TRBV28
j_gene: TRBJ2-7
CDR3nt: TGTGCCAGCAGTCTGCGGGACAGCCTCTACGAGCAGTACTTC
CDR3aa: CASSLRDSLYEQYF

abundance: -
d_gene: -
len: 14
v_gene: TRBV28
j_gene: TRBJ2-7
CDR3nt: TGTGCCAGCAGTGGGTCGGGCGGCTCCTACGAGCAGTACTTC
CDR3aa: CASSGSGGSYEQYF

abundance: -
d_gene: TRBD1
len: 16
v_gene: TRBV6-6
j_gene: TRBJ1-5
CDR3nt: TGTGCCAGCAGTCGAGAAGCAGGGGGCAGGGATCAGCCCCAGCATTTT
CDR3aa: CASSREAGGRDQPQHF

abundance: -
d_gene: -
len: 15
v_gene: TRBV15
j_gene: TRBJ2-3
CDR3nt: TGTGCCACCAGCAGAGAACAGCCCCTCACAGATACGCAGTATTTT
CDR3aa: CATSREQPLTDTQYF

abundance: -
d_gene: -
len: 15
v_gene: TRBV15
j_gene: TRBJ2-7
CDR3nt: TGTGCCACCAGCAGAACTCAGGGGGGTGCCTACGAGCAGTACTTC
CDR3aa: CATSRTQGGAYEQYF

abundance: -
d_gene: TRBD1
len: 14
v_gene: TRBV6-2/TRBV6-3
j_gene: TRBJ2-7
CDR3nt: TGTGCCAGCAGTACACGGACAGGGGGTTACGAGCAGTACTTC
CDR3aa: CASSTRTGGYEQYF

abundance: once
d_gene: -
len: 16
v_gene: TRBV18
j_gene: TRBJ2-3
CDR3nt: TGTGCCAGCTCACCACCCGGGACGGGACCCACAGATACGCAGTATTTT
CDR3aa: CASSPPGTGPTDTQYF

abundance: -
d_gene: TRBD1
len: 17
v_gene: TRBV30
j_gene: TRBJ2-6
CDR3nt: TGTGCCAGACGTCGGACAGGGGGCTTATTTGGGGCCAACGTCCTGACTTTC
CDR3aa: CARRRTGGLFGANVLTF

abundance: -
d_gene: -
len: 12
v_gene: TRBV25-1
j_gene: TRBJ1-4
CDR3nt: TGTGCCACCAAGCGGGGTAATGAAAAACTGTTTTTT
CDR3aa: CATKRGNEKLFF